A single sample gave rise to the 5 T cell receptor beta chains below, sequenced in a study of T cell repertoires in cytomegalovirus infection. Each CDR3 protein gets one entry after TCRdb re-called the reads with MiXCR. The data contain 310,000 or so distinct CDR3 sequences, about 26% of them seen just once; the ten biggest clones take up about 15%. Sequencing was carried out using PBMCs. The origin of the receptors is a human donor in good health (CMV status not recorded). Some clones in this sample may be carry-over from other donors' samples.

The CDR3 nucleotides are TGTGCCAGCTCACCACCTGGACAGGGGGCTACCACTGAAGCTTTCTTT. Translation: CASSPPGQGATTEAFF. The J gene is TRBJ1-1, the V gene TRBV18, with 11 bases aligning to TRBD1. Trimming removed 0 bases from V and 4 bases from J; junction bases left unmatched: 4. This CDR3 is built from 16 residues. In germline, CDR1 is KGHSH, CDR2 LQKENI. The full variable domain, in which reference TRBV18 and TRBJ1-1 provide the parts outside the CDR3, is NAGVMQNPRHLVRRRGQEARLRCSPMKGHSHVYWYRQLPEEGLKFMVYLQKENIIDESGMPKERFSAEFPKEGPSILRIQQVVRGDSAAYFCASSPPGQGATTEAFFGQGTRLTVV.

This clonotype was counted a few times. CDR3 nucleotide sequence: TGCAGCGGGGGATTGGCGTCCTACGAGCAGTACTTC. Translating it yields CSGGLASYEQYF. The genes are TRBV29-1 and TRBJ2-7; the D is unclear. The CDR3 is 12 amino acids. V lost 7 bases to trimming and J lost 1 base, with 11 bases between them. Germline lookup yields CDR1 SQVTM and CDR2 ANQGSEA.

The chain links TRBV28 to TRBJ2-6; no definite D call. CDR3 length: 15 residues. The V end was cut by 3 bases, the J end by 0 bases, with 6 bases between. Germline-derived CDR1 and CDR2 are MDHEN and SYDVKM. DNA of the CDR3: TGTGCCAGCAGTTTTACACACTCTGGGGCCAACGTCCTGACTTTC. Translation: CASSFTHSGANVLTF. Full variable domain (rest looked up from reference TRBV28 and TRBJ2-6): DVKVTQSSRYLVKRTGEKVFLECVQDMDHENMFWYRQDPGLGLRLIYFSYDVKMKEKGDIPEGYSVSREKKERFSLILESASTNQTSMYLCASSFTHSGANVLTFGAGSRLTVL.

This clonotype has a count of ten or more. This chain uses TRBV7-2 with TRBJ2-4; D not resolved. The germline V gene encodes CDR1 SGHTA and CDR2 FQGNSA. The ends were cut back, 1 base at V and 8 bases at J, with 9 bases in the middle. The CDR3 runs to 13 residues. This CDR3 is CASSLGRWDIQYF. For the CDR3, the DNA is TGTGCCAGCAGCTTAGGGCGGTGGGACATTCAGTACTTC.

About this clonotype itself: One end of the junction fails to match germline, which may point to a read error. The chain employs TRBV7-2 and TRBJ2-4; 7 bases map to TRBD1. Germline CDR1 reads SGHTA; CDR2 reads FQGNSA. CDR3 length: 14 residues. CDR3 sequence: CASSFDRAKNIQHF. As DNA, the CDR3 is TGTGCCAGCAGCTTCGACAGGGCTAAAAACATTCAGCACTTC.